Sequencing of this TCR beta chain was carried out in a study of metastatic and nonmetastatic thyroid tumors. The overall study: The authors compared repertoires across blood and tumor or nodule tissue from malignant and benign thyroid patients.

This clone appeared many times. Prior to thyroid surgery, none of the patients had received any treatment. In the authors' methods: Researchers built a distant-metastasis classifier for papillary thyroid cancer that drew on CDR3 differences across clinicopathological groups. TCRdb reassembled clones from the PCR reads with MiXCR. These V and J calls rely on TCRdb rather than the paper's analysis. The repertoire consists of roughly 41,000 clones, with around 17% occurring once and the leading ten covering around 4%. The specimen sequenced was blood. The clonotype was recovered from a female donor with papillary thyroid cancer or a benign thyroid nodule (not recorded which). Some clones in this sample may be carry-over from other donors' samples.

The CDR3 loop is CASSIGGNTQETQYF. CDR3 nucleotide sequence: TGTGCCAGTAGTATCGGCGGGAACACCCAAGAGACCCAGTACTTC. This chain connects TRBV19 to TRBJ2-5, with D possibly being TRBD2 (6 bases). The length of the CDR3 is 15 residues. Germline V gives CDR1 LNHDA, CDR2 SQIVND (reference sequence). V lost 3 bases to trimming and J lost 1 base, with 12 bases between them.